This TCR beta chain is drawn from a study of blood T cell repertoires in COVID-19. Study-level information: Samples came from the United States, Italy and Spain, spanning acute and convalescent COVID-19. Sources were T cells, B-cell-depleted T cells, or PBMCs; the material itself was cDNA or gDNA.

In the original processing: Amplification of reference gene primers provided the estimated nucleated cell counts. Profiled with immunoSEQ multiplex PCR; TCRdb holds only in-frame clones, not every one. The V and J calls and clone size come from that table; D and trimming were worked out from the DNA. The sample records 100,000 to 150,000 clones, about 88% being singletons. The V gene's germline CDR1 is LGHDT and CDR2 YNNKEL (reference sequence). The V segment lost 10 bases and the J segment 0 bases; nucleotides outside the gene matches: 6. The CDR3 has 14 residues. The sequenced sample consisted of peripheral blood. This chain joins TRBV3-1 (or the pseudogene TRBV3-2) and TRBJ1-3; 7 nucleotides match TRBD1. The source is a woman of 80 years or more with acute or convalescent COVID-19. CDR3 sequence: CATGTEISGNTIYF. DNA for the CDR3: TGTGCCACCGGGACAGAAATCTCTGGAAACACCATATATTTT.